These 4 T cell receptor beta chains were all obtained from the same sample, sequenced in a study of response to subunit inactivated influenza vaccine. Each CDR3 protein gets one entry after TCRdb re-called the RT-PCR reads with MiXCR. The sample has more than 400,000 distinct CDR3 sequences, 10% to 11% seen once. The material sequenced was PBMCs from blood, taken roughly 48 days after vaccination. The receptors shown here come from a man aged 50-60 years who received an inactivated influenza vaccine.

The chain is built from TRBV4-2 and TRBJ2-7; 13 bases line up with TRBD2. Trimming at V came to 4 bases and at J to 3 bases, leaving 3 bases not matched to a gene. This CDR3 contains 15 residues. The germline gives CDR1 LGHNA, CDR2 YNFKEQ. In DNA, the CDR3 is TGTGCCAGCAGCCGCGGACTAGCGGGGGACTACGAGCAGTACTTC. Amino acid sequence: CASSRGLAGDYEQYF.

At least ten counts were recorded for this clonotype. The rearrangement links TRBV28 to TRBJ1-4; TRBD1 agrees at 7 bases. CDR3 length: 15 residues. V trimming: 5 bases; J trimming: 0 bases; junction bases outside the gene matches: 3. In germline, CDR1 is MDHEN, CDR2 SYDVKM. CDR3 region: CASSDRVPTNEKLFF. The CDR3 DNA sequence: TGTGCCAGCAGTGACAGGGTCCCAACTAATGAAAAACTGTTTTTT.

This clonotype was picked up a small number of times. As DNA, the CDR3 is TGTGCCAGCAGACCGAGGGGGTCTAACACCGGGGAGCTGTTTTTT. As protein: CASRPRGSNTGELFF. The chain recombines TRBV12-3 or TRBV12-4 with TRBJ2-2; possible D gene TRBD1, 6 bases. The CDR3 covers 15 residues. Trimming took off 6 bases at V and 2 bases at J, with 13 bases between the two ends.

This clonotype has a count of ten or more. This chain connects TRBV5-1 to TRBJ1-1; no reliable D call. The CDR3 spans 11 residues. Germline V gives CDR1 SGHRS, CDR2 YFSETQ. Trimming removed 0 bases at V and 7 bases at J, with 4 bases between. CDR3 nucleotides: TGCGCCAGCAGCTTGGAGCATGAAGCTTTCTTT. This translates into CASSLEHEAFF.